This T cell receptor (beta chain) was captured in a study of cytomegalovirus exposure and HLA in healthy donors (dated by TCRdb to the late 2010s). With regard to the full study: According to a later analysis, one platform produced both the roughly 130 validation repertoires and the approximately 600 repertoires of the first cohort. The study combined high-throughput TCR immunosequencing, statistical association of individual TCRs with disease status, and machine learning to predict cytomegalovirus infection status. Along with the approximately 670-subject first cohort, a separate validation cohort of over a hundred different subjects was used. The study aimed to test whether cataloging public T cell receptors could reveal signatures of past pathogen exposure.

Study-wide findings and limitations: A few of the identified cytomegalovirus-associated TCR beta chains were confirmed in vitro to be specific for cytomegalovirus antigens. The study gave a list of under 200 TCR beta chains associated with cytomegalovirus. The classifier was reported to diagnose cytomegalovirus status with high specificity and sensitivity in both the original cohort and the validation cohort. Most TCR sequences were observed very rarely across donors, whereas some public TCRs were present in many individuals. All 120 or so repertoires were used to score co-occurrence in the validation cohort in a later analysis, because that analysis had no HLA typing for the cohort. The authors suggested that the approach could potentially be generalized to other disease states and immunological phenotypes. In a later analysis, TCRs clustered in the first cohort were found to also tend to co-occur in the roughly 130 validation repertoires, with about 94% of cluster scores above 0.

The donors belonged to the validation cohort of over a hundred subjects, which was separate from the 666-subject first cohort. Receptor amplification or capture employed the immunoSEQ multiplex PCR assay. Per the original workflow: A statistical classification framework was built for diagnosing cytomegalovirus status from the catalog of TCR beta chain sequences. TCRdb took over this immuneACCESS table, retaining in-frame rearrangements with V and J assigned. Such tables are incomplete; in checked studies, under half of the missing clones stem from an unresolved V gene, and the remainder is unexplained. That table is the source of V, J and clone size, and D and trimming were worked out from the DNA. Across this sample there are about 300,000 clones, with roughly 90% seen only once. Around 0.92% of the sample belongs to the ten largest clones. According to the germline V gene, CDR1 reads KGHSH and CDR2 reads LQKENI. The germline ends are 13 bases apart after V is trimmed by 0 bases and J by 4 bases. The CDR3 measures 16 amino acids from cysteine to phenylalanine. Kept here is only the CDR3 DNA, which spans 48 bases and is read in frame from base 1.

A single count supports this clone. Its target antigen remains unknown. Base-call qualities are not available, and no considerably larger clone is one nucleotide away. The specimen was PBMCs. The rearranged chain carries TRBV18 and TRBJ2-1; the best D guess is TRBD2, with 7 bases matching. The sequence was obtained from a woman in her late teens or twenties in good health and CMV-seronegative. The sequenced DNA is TGTGCCAGCTCACCACCGGGGGGGGCGCGGTACAATGAGCAGTTCTTC. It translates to CASSPPGGARYNEQFF.